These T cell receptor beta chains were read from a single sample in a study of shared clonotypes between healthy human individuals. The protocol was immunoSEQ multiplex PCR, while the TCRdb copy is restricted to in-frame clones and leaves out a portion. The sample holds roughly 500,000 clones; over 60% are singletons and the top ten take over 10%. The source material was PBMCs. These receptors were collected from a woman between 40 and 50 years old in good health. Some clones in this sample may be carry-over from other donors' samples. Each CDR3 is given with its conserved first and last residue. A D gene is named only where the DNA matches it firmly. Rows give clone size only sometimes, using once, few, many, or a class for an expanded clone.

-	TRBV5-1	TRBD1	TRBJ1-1	TGCGCCAGCAGCCCTATCACAGGGGGCCGTGGCACTGAAGCTTTCTTT	CASSPITGGRGTEAFF
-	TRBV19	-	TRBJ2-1	TGTGCCAGTAGTACCCATAGGGACCTGAGCTCCTACAATGAGCAGTTCTTC	CASSTHRDLSSYNEQFF
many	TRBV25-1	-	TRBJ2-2	TGTGCCAGCAGTGACAGAAACACCGGGGAGCTGTTTTTT	CASSDRNTGELFF
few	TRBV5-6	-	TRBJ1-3	TGTGCCAGCAGCTTGGGCGGGGTACCCTCTGGAAACACCATATATTTT	CASSLGGVPSGNTIYF
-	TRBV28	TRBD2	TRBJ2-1	TGTGCCAGCAGTGCCGGACTAGCGGGAACCGGCGGGGTGCAGTTCTTC	CASSAGLAGTGGVQFF
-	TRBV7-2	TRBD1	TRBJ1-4	TGTGCCAGCAGCCTACAGGGGGCGGGTGAAAAACTGTTTTTT	CASSLQGAGEKLFF
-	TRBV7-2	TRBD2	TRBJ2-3	TGTGCCAGCAGCTTAGAGGCTAGCGGGAGGGCATGGGCAGATACGCAGTATTTT	CASSLEASGRAWADTQYF
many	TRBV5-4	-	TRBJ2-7	TGTGCCAGCAGCTTGGCTTCGGGAGAGGCCTACGAGCAGTACTTC	CASSLASGEAYEQYF
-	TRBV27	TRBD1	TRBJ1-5	TGTGCCAGCTTACGTCTAACGGGACAGAATCAGCCCCAGCATTTT	CASLRLTGQNQPQHF
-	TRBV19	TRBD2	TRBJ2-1	TGTGCCAGTAGTACGAGCGGGAGGGCCTCCCTCATGGAGCAGTTCTTC	CASSTSGRASLMEQFF
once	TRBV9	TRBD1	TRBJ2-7	TGTGCCAGCAGCGTAGCTATGAGGACAGGTCTCTACGAGCAGTACTTC	CASSVAMRTGLYEQYF
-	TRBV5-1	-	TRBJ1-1	TGCGCCAGCAGCAACGTCAGGGGCCGCCTGAACACTGAAGCTTTCTTT	CASSNVRGRLNTEAFF
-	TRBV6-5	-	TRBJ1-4	TGTGCCAGCAGTTACACCCCTACCAATCAGGTTGAAAAACTGTTTTTT	CASSYTPTNQVEKLFF
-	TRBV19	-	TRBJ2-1	TGTGCCAGTAGCAAGAGGGGGAATGAGCAGTTCTTC	CASSKRGNEQFF
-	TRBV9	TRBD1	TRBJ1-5	TGTGCCAGCAGCGAGGGGGCGACTGCAGCGGATCAGCCCCAGCATTTT	CASSEGATAADQPQHF
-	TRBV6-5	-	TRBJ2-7	TGTGCCAGCAGGGAATTGGACGGATACGAGCAGTACTTC	CASRELDGYEQYF
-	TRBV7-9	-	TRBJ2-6	TGTGCCAGCAGCTCCCAGGCCCCTGGGGCCAACGTCCTGACTTTC	CASSSQAPGANVLTF
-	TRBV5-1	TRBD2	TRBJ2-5	TGCGCCAGCAGCCCCCTCGGGACTAGCGGGACAGGGGAGACCCAGTACTTC	CASSPLGTSGTGETQYF
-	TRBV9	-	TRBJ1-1	TGTGCCAGCAGCGTAGGGGGGAGGAACACTGAAGCTTTCTTT	CASSVGGRNTEAFF
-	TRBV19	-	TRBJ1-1	TGTGCCAGTAGTCCGAGTGTCACCGCTGAAGCTTTCTTT	CASSPSVTAEAFF
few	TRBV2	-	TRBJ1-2	TGTGCCAGCAGCCCGGCGCCGGGAGGCTACACCTTC	CASSPAPGGYTF
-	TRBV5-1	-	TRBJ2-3	TGCGCCAGCAGCTTGGAAGGTCGGCCAGACACAGATACGCAGTATTTT	CASSLEGRPDTDTQYF
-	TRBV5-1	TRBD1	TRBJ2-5	TGCGCCAGCAGCTTCTCAGGGGGCTTGGAGACCCAGTACTTC	CASSFSGGLETQYF
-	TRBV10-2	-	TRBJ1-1	TGCGCCAGCAGTGAGCAGGGTAACACTGAAGCTTTCTTT	CASSEQGNTEAFF
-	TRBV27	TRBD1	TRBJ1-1	TGTGCCAGCAGTCCCCCCGACAGGGGGCGCCCATTGAATACTGAAGCTTTCTTT	CASSPPDRGRPLNTEAFF
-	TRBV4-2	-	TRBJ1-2	TGTGCCAGCAGCCAAGCCCGGACAGTCTATGGCTACACCTTC	CASSQARTVYGYTF
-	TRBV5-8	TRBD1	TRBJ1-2	TGTGCCAGCAGCTTGGCAGGGGGTCTCGGCTACACCTTC	CASSLAGGLGYTF
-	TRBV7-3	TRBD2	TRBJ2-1	TGTGCCAGCAGCTCCCCGTCCGGGAGGCCGAGCTCCTACAATGAGCAGTTCTTC	CASSSPSGRPSSYNEQFF
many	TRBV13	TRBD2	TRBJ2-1	TGTGCCAGCAGCCAAATCACTCCGGGACTAGCGGGAGAAGCCTACAATGAGCAGTTCTTC	CASSQITPGLAGEAYNEQFF
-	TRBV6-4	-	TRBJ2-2	TGTGCCAGCAGTGAAGTTGCGGACACCGGGGAGCTGTTTTTT	CASSEVADTGELFF
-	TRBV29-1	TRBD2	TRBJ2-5	TGCAGCGCCGAGGGCGGGAGAGCGGAGACCCAGTACTTC	CSAEGGRAETQYF
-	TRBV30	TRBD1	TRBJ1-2	TGTGCCTGGAGAGGGGACAGGCGTGTTGGGGGCTACACCTTC	CAWRGDRRVGGYTF
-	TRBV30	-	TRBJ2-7	TGTGCCTGGGGTAAGAAGGGGTACTACGAGCAGTACTTC	CAWGKKGYYEQYF
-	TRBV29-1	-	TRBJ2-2	TGCAGCACAAACAGCGGAGCGAACACCGGGGAGCTGTTTTTT	CSTNSGANTGELFF
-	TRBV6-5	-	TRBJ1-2	TGTGCCAGCAGTGGACAGTATGGCTACACCTTC	CASSGQYGYTF
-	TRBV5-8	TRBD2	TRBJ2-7	TGTGCCAGCAGCTTTACCGGGACTAGCGCTTACGAGCAGTACTTC	CASSFTGTSAYEQYF
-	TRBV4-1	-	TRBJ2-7	TGCGCCAGCAGCCAGCTTGTGGGTGTGGGGGAGCAGTACTTC	CASSQLVGVGEQYF
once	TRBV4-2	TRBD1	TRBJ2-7	TGTGCCAGCAGCCAAGAGGTATTCGTTGGGACAGGAACTTACGAGCAGTACTTC	CASSQEVFVGTGTYEQYF
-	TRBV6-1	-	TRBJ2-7	TGTGCCACCAGGACGGTTGCCTACGAGCAGTACTTC	CATRTVAYEQYF
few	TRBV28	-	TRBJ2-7	TGTGCCAGCAGTTTGAACAGGGTCTACGAGCAGTACTTC	CASSLNRVYEQYF
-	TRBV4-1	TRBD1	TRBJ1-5	TGCGCCAGCAGCCATCGGACAGGCGTTCAGCCCCAGCATTTT	CASSHRTGVQPQHF
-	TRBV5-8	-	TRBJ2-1	TGTGCCAGCAGCTTGGTGGTGGGAGCGTACAATGAGCAGTTCTTC	CASSLVVGAYNEQFF
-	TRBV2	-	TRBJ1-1	TGTGCCAGCTGGATTGTTGGTACAGAACTTGAAGCTTTCTTT	CASWIVGTELEAFF
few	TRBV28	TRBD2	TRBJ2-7	TGTGCCAGCAGTTTAGCGGGAGGGCCCCGGCAGTACTTC	CASSLAGGPRQYF
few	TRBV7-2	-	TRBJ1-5	TGTGCCAGCAGCTTAGGTCGAGGGGGTAGGGGAGCAGGGCCCCAGCATTTT	CASSLGRGGRGAGPQHF
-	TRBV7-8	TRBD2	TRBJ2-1	TGTGCCAGCAGCCCCGGACTAGTTTTTGGTGAGCAGTTCTTC	CASSPGLVFGEQFF
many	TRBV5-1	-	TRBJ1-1	TGCGCCAGCAGCCCAGGAGGGGGGAGCACTGAAGCTTTCTTT	CASSPGGGSTEAFF
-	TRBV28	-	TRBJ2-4	TGTGCCAGCAGTCCCCAACAGGGTTACATTCAGTACTTC	CASSPQQGYIQYF
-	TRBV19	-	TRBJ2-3	TGTGCCAGTAGTATTTCCGCAGATACGCAGTATTTT	CASSISADTQYF
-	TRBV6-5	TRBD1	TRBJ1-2	TGTGCCAGCAGTTATGGTCCAGGGGGCGAGAATGGCTACACCTTC	CASSYGPGGENGYTF
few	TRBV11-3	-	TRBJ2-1	TGTGCCAGCAGCCATGGGGGGTACAATGAGCAGTTCTTC	CASSHGGYNEQFF
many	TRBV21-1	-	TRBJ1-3	TGTGCCAGCAGCGAATACAGGGGAGGCTCTGGAAACACCATATATTTT	CASSEYRGGSGNTIYF